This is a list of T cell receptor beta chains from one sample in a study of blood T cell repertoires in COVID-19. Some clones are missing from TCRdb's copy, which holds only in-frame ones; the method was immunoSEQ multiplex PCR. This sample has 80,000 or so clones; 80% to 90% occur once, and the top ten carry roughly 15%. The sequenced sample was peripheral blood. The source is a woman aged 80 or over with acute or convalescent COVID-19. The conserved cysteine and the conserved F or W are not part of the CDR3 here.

ASKTVVNYGYT TRBV12-3/TRBV12-4
ASSVRGTETQY TRBV9
ASSQAGQETQY TRBV7-2
ASSLAERAGGYT TRBV7-9
ATSRVGQGYYT TRBV15
ASSEFDRGTTGELF TRBV25-1
ASSYQRLNTGELF TRBV6-5
ASSGQGRISYNEQF TRBV9
AWSVRSGAAYEQY TRBV30
ASSPRQGAGAEAF TRBV7-2
ASRPPDFNQPQH TRBV6-5
ASSSHIPPDTLQETQY TRBV28
ASSSGRRSYGYT TRBV27
ASSLQVGGNPYEQY TRBV5-1
AWTGVGEKLF TRBV30
ASSTNPTGGQRGGLLGETQY TRBV19
ASSTGVSPETQY TRBV7-7
ASSPGQGSADTQY TRBV18
ASRGANPY TRBV2
ASIPTDIANYGYT TRBV6-5
ASSLDRGSGYT TRBV11-2
ASSEFDRGRGNTIY TRBV6-1
ASSRRTSGDQETQY TRBV3-1/TRBV3-2
ASSLEGAKTGELF TRBV5-5
ASSPMTLGQGLGDT TRBV7-9
AWSVSVKNTEAF TRBV30
ASSPNQRGTDTQY TRBV6-2/TRBV6-3
ASSQGAQPYYGYT TRBV14
ASSLLSTGTDTQY TRBV7-6
ASSSRQASMNTEAF TRBV6-5
ASSIGRGGPSTDTQY TRBV19
ASSPQGGSNQPQH TRBV18
ASKKEQNFYEQY TRBV6-5
ASSQQFGSYNEQF TRBV4-3
ASRQGTGLSYEQY TRBV3-1/TRBV3-2
AAGYSPLH TRBV19
ATSVPGGRGNEQF TRBV24-1
ASSLLASGGRRDRY TRBV7-2
ASSIGTSYEQY TRBV19
ASTLRVRGNGRTEAF TRBV19
ASSRDRDSSKAF TRBV18
ASSQGLAGATNTGELF TRBV3-1/TRBV3-2
ASSESTGRGQETQY TRBV10-1
ASSKAGPRGEQF TRBV3-1/TRBV3-2
ASSLILGDTGELF TRBV11-2
ASSYPPRTGPGEKLF TRBV6-2/TRBV6-3